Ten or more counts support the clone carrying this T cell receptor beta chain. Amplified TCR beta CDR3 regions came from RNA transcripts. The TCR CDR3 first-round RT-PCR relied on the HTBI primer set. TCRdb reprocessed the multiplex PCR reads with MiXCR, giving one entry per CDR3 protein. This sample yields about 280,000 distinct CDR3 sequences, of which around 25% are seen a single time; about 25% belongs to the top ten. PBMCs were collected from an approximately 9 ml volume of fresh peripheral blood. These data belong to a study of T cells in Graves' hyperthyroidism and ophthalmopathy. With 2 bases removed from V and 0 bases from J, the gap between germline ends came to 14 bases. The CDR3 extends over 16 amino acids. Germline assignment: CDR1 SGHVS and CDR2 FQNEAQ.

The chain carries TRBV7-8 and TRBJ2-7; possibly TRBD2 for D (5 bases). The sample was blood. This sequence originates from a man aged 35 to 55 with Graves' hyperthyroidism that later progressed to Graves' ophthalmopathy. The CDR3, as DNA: TGTGCCAGCAGCTTAAACGCCGGGGAAAACTCCTACGAGCAGTACTTC. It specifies CASSLNAGENSYEQYF. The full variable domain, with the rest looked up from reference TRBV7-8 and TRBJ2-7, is GAGVSQSPRYKVAKRGQDVALRCDPISGHVSLFWYQQALGQGPEFLTYFQNEAQLDKSGLPSDRFFAERPEGSVSTLKIQRTQQEDSAVYLCASSLNAGENSYEQYFGPGTRLTVT.